A single sample gave rise to the 19 T cell receptor beta chains below, sequenced in a study of blood T cell repertoires in COVID-19. The protocol was immunoSEQ multiplex PCR, while the TCRdb copy is restricted to in-frame clones and leaves out a portion. The sample holds 96,000 or so clones, 85% to 95% seen once. Sequenced input: peripheral blood. The receptors originated from a man aged 60 to 69 with acute or convalescent COVID-19.

The chain uses TRBV7-9 and TRBJ1-4, with D possibly being TRBD1 (5 bases). Per germline, CDR1 SEHNR and CDR2 FQNEAQ (reference sequence). V dropped 6 bases and J dropped 4 bases, with 9 bases sitting between them. The CDR3 extends over 13 amino acids. CDR3 DNA: TGTGCCAGCAGAGACAGCATTAATGAAAAACTGTTTTTT. This codes for CASRDSINEKLFF.

The V gene is TRBV6-5, the J gene TRBJ2-7; 8 nucleotides line up with TRBD2. Losses at the gene ends were 5 bases for V and 2 bases for J; bases not matched to a gene: 8. The CDR3 extends over 15 amino acids. Germline-derived CDR1 and CDR2 are MNHEY and SVGAGI. The CDR3 protein is CASSPSGGNTYEQYF. As DNA, the CDR3 is TGTGCCAGCAGTCCCAGCGGGGGAAATACCTACGAGCAGTACTTC.

The chain joins TRBV2 to TRBJ1-3; D unresolved. Trimming pared 0 bases from V and 0 bases from J, leaving 15 bases between. The CDR3 covers 18 residues. The germline CDR1 and CDR2 sequences are SNHLY and FYNNEI. The CDR3 loop reads CASSEAGTERDSGNTIYF. The CDR3 region has the DNA TGTGCCAGCAGTGAAGCAGGCACAGAGCGGGACTCTGGAAACACCATATATTTT.

This clone showed up just once. The chain couples TRBV5-1 to TRBJ2-5; 9 bases line up with TRBD1. The germline CDR1 and CDR2 sequences are SGHRS and YFSETQ. Trimming removed 2 bases from V and 5 bases from J; junction bases left unmatched: 7. The CDR3 runs to 15 residues. The CDR3 loop is CASSFEQGALETQYF. CDR3 bases: TGCGCCAGCAGCTTCGAACAGGGGGCTTTGGAGACCCAGTACTTC.

The chain recombines TRBV29-1 with TRBJ1-1, with 11 positions matching TRBD1. CDR3 size: 13 residues. V dropped 7 bases and J dropped 4; count of bases not matched to a gene: 5. CDR1 SQVTM and CDR2 ANQGSEA come from the germline V gene. CDR3 residues: CSAGQGALTEAFF. The CDR3 DNA reads as TGCAGCGCCGGACAGGGGGCACTCACTGAAGCTTTCTTT.

On this clone itself: Other DNA sequences in this specimen translate into the identical CDR3. The chain couples TRBV5-1 to TRBJ1-5; no clear D. The CDR3 sequence is 14 residues long. Germline lookup yields CDR1 SGHRS and CDR2 YFSETQ. The ends were cut back, 3 bases at V and 2 bases at J, with 9 bases in the middle. The CDR3, as DNA: TGCGCCAGCAGCTCAGGAACCGGCAATCAGCCCCAGCATTTT. Amino acids: CASSSGTGNQPQHF. Full variable domain (outside the CDR3, taken from reference TRBV5-1 and TRBJ1-5): KAGVTQTPRYLIKTRGQQVTLSCSPISGHRSVSWYQQTPGQGLQFLFEYFSETQRNKGNFPGRFSGRQFSNSRSEMNVSTLELGDSALYLCASSSGTGNQPQHFGDGTRLSIL.

This chain connects TRBV5-1 to TRBJ1-1; TRBD1 agrees at 10 bases. V shed 3 bases and J 1 base; nucleotides not matched to a gene: 6. Germline lookup yields CDR1 SGHRS and CDR2 YFSETQ. The CDR3 loop spans 16 amino acids. The CDR3 here is CASSWNRDRGNTEAFF. CDR3 DNA: TGCGCCAGCAGCTGGAACCGGGACAGGGGGAACACTGAAGCTTTCTTT.

This rearrangement joins TRBV27 to TRBJ2-5, with 9 bases matching TRBD1. This CDR3 has 15 amino acids. V was pared by 3 bases and J by 2 bases, with 4 bases of the junction left unmatched. Germline V gene data show CDR1 as MNHEY and CDR2 as SMNVEV (reference sequence). CDR3 region: CASSFRTGAQETQYF. For the CDR3, the DNA is TGTGCCAGCAGTTTTAGGACAGGGGCTCAAGAGACCCAGTACTTC.

The V and J genes are TRBV7-8 and TRBJ2-7; D is unresolved. The germline CDR1 and CDR2 sequences are SGHVS and FQNEAQ. This CDR3 contains 14 residues. V was clipped by 1 base and J by 0 bases, with 7 bases between them. CDR3 in DNA: TGTGCCAGCAGCTTAGGGCTTTACTCCTACGAGCAGTACTTC. Translation: CASSLGLYSYEQYF.

The chain employs TRBV7-6 and TRBJ2-1, with 10 positions matching TRBD1. This CDR3 is built from 14 residues. Losses at the gene ends were 5 bases for V and 7 bases for J; bases not matched to a gene: 5. Germline CDR1 and CDR2: SGHVS and FNYEAQ. This CDR3 reads CASSAGTGVNEQFF. The CDR3 DNA is TGTGCCAGCAGCGCCGGGACAGGGGTTAATGAGCAGTTCTTC.

The chain couples TRBV18 to TRBJ2-7; TRBD1 matches 10 bases. The CDR3 extends over 15 amino acids. Per germline, CDR1 KGHSH and CDR2 LQKENI. The ends lost 6 bases at V and 9 bases at J; junction bases unmatched: 14. CDR3 sequence: CASSGRQGADYLQYF. The CDR3 DNA follows: TGTGCCAGCTCCGGGAGACAGGGGGCGGATTACTTGCAGTACTTC.

This chain joins TRBV7-2 and TRBJ2-5; 9 bases fit TRBD1. This CDR3 has 15 residues. Germline V gene data show CDR1 as SGHTA and CDR2 as FQGNSA. J was trimmed by 4 bases and V by 4 bases; bases with no gene match: 7. CDR3 region: CASSSDRGYRETQYF. DNA of the CDR3: TGTGCCAGCAGCTCCGACAGGGGGTACCGAGAGACCCAGTACTTC.

The chain combines TRBV7-2 with TRBJ2-7, with TRBD1 as a possible D gene (6 bases). Germline-derived CDR1 and CDR2 are SGHTA and FQGNSA. The V gene lost 3 bases and the J gene lost 2 bases, with 11 bases spanning the gap. The CDR3 totals 14 residues. DNA for the CDR3: TGTGCCAGCAGCTTTGACAGGCCGACCTACGAGCAGTACTTC. It codes for CASSFDRPTYEQYF.

The chain recombines TRBV2 with TRBJ2-7; TRBD1 matches 9 bases. The CDR3 is 14 residues long. CDR1 SNHLY and CDR2 FYNNEI come from the germline V gene. V shed 6 bases, J shed 2 bases, and the junction held 5 bases outside the gene matches. The CDR3 loop is CASREDRGPYEQYF. DNA for the CDR3: TGTGCCAGCAGGGAGGACAGGGGACCCTACGAGCAGTACTTC.

For the CDR3, the DNA is TGTGCCAGCTCACCCGGACAGGCCAGGACCAGGGGCTACACCTTC. Its translation: CASSPGQARTRGYTF. This sequence joins TRBV18 and TRBJ1-2, with 7 bases lining up with TRBD1. V shed 3 bases, J shed 8 bases, and the junction held 12 bases outside the gene matches. CDR1 is KGHSH, CDR2 LQKENI, per germline. This CDR3 contains 15 residues.

The chain has TRBV7-8 and TRBJ2-1; 12 nucleotides agree with TRBD2. Germline trimming cut 5 bases from V and 9 bases from J; bases unmatched to any gene: 2. The CDR3 covers 13 residues. Germline lookup yields CDR1 SGHVS and CDR2 FQNEAQ. The CDR3 nucleotides are TGTGCCAGCAGCCGACTAGCGGGAGCTGAGCAGTTCTTC. As protein: CASSRLAGAEQFF. The whole variable domain, filled in from reference TRBV7-8 and TRBJ2-1, reads GAGVSQSPRYKVAKRGQDVALRCDPISGHVSLFWYQQALGQGPEFLTYFQNEAQLDKSGLPSDRFFAERPEGSVSTLKIQRTQQEDSAVYLCASSRLAGAEQFFGPGTRLTVL.

The chain's CDR3 is CASRTSGPTDTQYF. CDR3 nucleotides: TGTGCCAGCAGGACTAGCGGGCCCACAGATACGCAGTATTTT. The V call is TRBV6-5, the J call TRBJ2-3, with 10 positions matching TRBD2. Germline lookup yields CDR1 MNHEY and CDR2 SVGAGI. The ends lost 6 bases at V and 2 bases at J; junction bases unmatched: 2. The CDR3 extends over 14 amino acids.

The chain carries TRBV6-5 and TRBJ2-7, with 9 bases that match TRBD2. Germline values: CDR1 MNHEY, CDR2 SVGAGI. This CDR3 comprises 13 residues. Germline trimming cut 8 bases from V and 3 bases from J; bases unmatched to any gene: 5. The CDR3 nucleotides are TGTGCCAGCTACGATAGCGGGAGCTACGAGCAGTACTTC. Its translation is CASYDSGSYEQYF.

The V gene is TRBV6-2 or TRBV6-3, the J gene TRBJ2-5; the match to TRBD1 covers 7 bases. The CDR3 has 15 amino acids. V dropped 2 bases and J dropped 10; count of bases not matched to a gene: 13. Germline CDR1 MNHEY, CDR2 SVGEGT. CDR3 bases: TGTGCCAGCAGTTACAGAACAGGGGCCCAGGTGGACCAGTACTTC. Encoded protein: CASSYRTGAQVDQYF.